This T cell receptor beta chain was identified during a study of breast tumors, draining lymph nodes, adjacent tissues. A single record per CDR3 protein comes from TCRdb applying MiXCR to the multiplex PCR reads. The data hold 150,000 to 200,000 distinct CDR3 sequences, with 30% to 35% observed a single time. The study's findings and limits: Tumors had less TCR diversity than lymph nodes, more than nontumor tissue. Findings are consistent with lymph node origin and intratumoral expansion of most tumor T cells.

Germline V gives CDR1 MRHNA, CDR2 SNTAGT. CDR3 size: 13 residues. V dropped 11 bases and J dropped 7 bases, with 15 bases sitting between them. Breast cancer patients provided tissue from their axillary draining lymph nodes. In its sample, this clonotype was seen many times. Its antigen remains unidentified. The sequenced sample was axillary lymph node tissue. The rearrangement uses TRBV6-4 and TRBJ1-6, with D tentatively TRBD1 (5 bases). The TCR was taken from a female donor with breast cancer. Some clones in this sample may be carry-over from other donors' samples. The CDR3 nucleotides are TGTGCCGGCTTGCCTCACAGGAATTCACCCCTCCACTTT. Its translation is CAGLPHRNSPLHF.